The T cell receptor beta chain under discussion was sequenced for a study of technical replicates of blood from a handful of donors. TCRdb's copy holds only in-frame clones and misses some; the assay was immunoSEQ multiplex PCR. The profile covers about 89,000 clones, with about 94% appearing a single time and 0.2% to 0.3% taken by the ten largest. Germline V gene sequence: CDR1 SEHNR, CDR2 FQNEAQ (reference sequence). The CDR3 extends over 15 amino acids. The V gene lost 4 bases and the J gene lost 0 bases, with 9 bases spanning the gap. The source of this sequence is a human donor in good health. The genes are TRBV7-9 and TRBJ2-2; weak D call: TRBD1 (6 bases). The sample comprised T cells isolated from PBMCs. The CDR3 loop is CASSYRVTNTGELFF. The CDR3 nucleotides read TGTGCCAGCAGCTACAGGGTAACGAACACCGGGGAGCTGTTTTTT.